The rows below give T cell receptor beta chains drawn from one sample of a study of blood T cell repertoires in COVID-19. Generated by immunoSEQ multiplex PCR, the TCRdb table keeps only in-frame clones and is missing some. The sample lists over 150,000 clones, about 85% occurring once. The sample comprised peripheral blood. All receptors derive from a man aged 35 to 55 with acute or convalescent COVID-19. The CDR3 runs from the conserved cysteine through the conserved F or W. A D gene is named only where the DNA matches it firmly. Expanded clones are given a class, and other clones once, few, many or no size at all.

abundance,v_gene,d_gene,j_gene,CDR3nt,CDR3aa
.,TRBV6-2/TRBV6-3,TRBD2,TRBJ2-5,TGTGCCAGCAGCAGGAGCGGGGGGGAAGAGACCCAGTACTTC,CASSRSGGEETQYF
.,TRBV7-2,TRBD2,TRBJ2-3,TGTGCCAGCAGCCTTAGGACTAGCGGGGGGTCCAACACAGATACGCAGTATTTT,CASSLRTSGGSNTDTQYF
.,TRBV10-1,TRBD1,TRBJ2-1,TGCGCCAGCAGTCCCCCGGGACAGAGTAATGAGCAGTTCTTC,CASSPPGQSNEQFF
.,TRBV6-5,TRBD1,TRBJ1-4,TGTGCCAGCAGTTCGACAGGGATGGTCACTAATGAAAAACTGTTTTTT,CASSSTGMVTNEKLFF
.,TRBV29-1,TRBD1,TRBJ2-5,TGCAGCGTTGGTGGGACAGGGGCAGAGACCCAGTACTTC,CSVGGTGAETQYF
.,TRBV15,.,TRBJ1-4,TGTGCCACCAGCAGAGAGCGGGGGGTGGGAGAAAAACTGTTTTTT,CATSRERGVGEKLFF
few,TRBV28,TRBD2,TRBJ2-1,TGTGCCAGCAGTTTAGGTAGCGGGATTTACAATGAGCAGTTCTTC,CASSLGSGIYNEQFF
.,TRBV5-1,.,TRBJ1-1,TGCGCCAGCAGCCCCCAGGTTAACACTGAAGCTTTCTTT,CASSPQVNTEAFF
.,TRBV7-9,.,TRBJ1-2,TGTGCCAGCAGCCCCCGGGGAGCCTATGGCTACACCTTC,CASSPRGAYGYTF
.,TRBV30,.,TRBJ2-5,TGTGCCTGGAGGGAGGGACGGTATGAAGAGACCCAGTACTTC,CAWREGRYEETQYF
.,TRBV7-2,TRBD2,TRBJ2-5,TGTGCCAGCAGTCCGGGGGGGCGGGAGACCCAGTACTTC,CASSPGGRETQYF
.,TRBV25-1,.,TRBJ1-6,TGTGCCAGCAGTGTGGGGGGGTATTCACCCCTCCACTTT,CASSVGGYSPLHF
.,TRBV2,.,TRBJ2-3,TGTGCCAGCACCGAAAGGGGGACCTCCAATTTT,CASTERGTSNF
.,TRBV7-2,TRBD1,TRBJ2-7,TGTGCCAGCAGCTTAGGGTTGGGACAGGGGTTGAGGGAGCAGTACTTC,CASSLGLGQGLREQYF
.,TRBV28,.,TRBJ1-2,TGTGCCAGCAGTTTGGGGGGGGGTCTTGGCTACACCTTC,CASSLGGGLGYTF
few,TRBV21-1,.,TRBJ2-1,TGTGCCAGCAGCAATCGGACAGGGGGCGCGAGCTCCTACAATGAGCAGTTCTTC,CASSNRTGGASSYNEQFF
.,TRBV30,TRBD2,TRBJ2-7,TGTGCCTGGAGTGTACGGGGTAGCGGGGGCCCCGACGAGCAGTACTTC,CAWSVRGSGGPDEQYF
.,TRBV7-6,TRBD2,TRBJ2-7,TGTGCCAGCAGCTTAGAATCGGGGGGAGCCTACGAGCAGTACTTC,CASSLESGGAYEQYF
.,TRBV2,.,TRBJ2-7,TGTGCCAGCAAGGCGGGCCCGATGGGCGGAGGGTACGAGCAGTACTTC,CASKAGPMGGGYEQYF
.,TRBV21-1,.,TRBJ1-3,TGTGCCAGCACCCTTGGGCAGGCCAAGGGAAACACCATATATTTT,CASTLGQAKGNTIYF
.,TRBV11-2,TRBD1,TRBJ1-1,TGTGCCAGCAGCGCTAGGACAGGAACCCGATCGGGTGCTGAAGCTTTCTTT,CASSARTGTRSGAEAFF
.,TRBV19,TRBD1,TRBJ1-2,TGTGCCAGTAGTATTGGGGACAGGTCTGGCTACACCTTC,CASSIGDRSGYTF
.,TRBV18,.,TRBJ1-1,TGTGCCAGCTCACTTCGGGGAAGGGCCACTGAAGCTTTCTTT,CASSLRGRATEAFF
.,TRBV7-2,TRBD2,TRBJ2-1,TGTGCCAGCAGCTACCACGCTAGCGGCTCCTACAATGAGCAGTTCTTC,CASSYHASGSYNEQFF
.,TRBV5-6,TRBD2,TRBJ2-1,TGTGCCAGCAGCCGGGGACTAGCGGGGTTAAATGAGCAGTTCTTC,CASSRGLAGLNEQFF
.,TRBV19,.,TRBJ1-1,TGTGCCAGTAGTTCGACAGATGAAGTAACTGAAGCTTTCTTT,CASSSTDEVTEAFF
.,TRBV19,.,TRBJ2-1,TGTGCCAGTAGTATAGGGTCGGGGGATGAGCAGTTCTTC,CASSIGSGDEQFF
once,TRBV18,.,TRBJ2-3,TGTGCCACCATCAATTCCCCCACAGATACGCAGTATTTT,CATINSPTDTQYF
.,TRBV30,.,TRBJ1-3,TGTGCCTGGGGCGAGGGTTTGAGGAACACCATATATTTT,CAWGEGLRNTIYF
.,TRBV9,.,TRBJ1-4,TGTGCCAGCAGCGTGTGGGGGGAGGCTAATGAAAAACTGTTTTTT,CASSVWGEANEKLFF
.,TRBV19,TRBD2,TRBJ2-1,TGTGCCAGCGCATCCATTCTAGCGGGGGGCCGCAATGAGCAGTTCTTC,CASASILAGGRNEQFF